The rows below give T cell receptor beta chains drawn from one sample of a study of cytomegalovirus exposure and HLA in healthy donors. Repertoires were generated with immunoSEQ multiplex PCR, while TCRdb's copy carries only in-frame clones and drops some. The table records about 140,000 clones, roughly three fifths of them present only once. The sequenced sample consisted of PBMCs. The source of these receptors is a woman aged 55-75 years in good health and CMV-seronegative. The CDR3 runs from the conserved cysteine through the conserved F or W. Each record gives: clone size, V gene, J gene, D gene, CDR3 DNA, CDR3 protein. The D gene is left open where the match is weak. Expanded clones get a size class; other rows say once, few or many, or leave the size out.

-	TRBV7-8	TRBJ2-5	TRBD1	TGTGCCAGCACCCTAACCGGGACAGCCCAAGAGACCCAGTACTTC	CASTLTGTAQETQYF
-	TRBV7-2	TRBJ1-1	TRBD1	TGTGCCAGCAGCTTGAGCCAGGGGGTAGCTGAAGCTTTCTTT	CASSLSQGVAEAFF
few	TRBV29-1	TRBJ2-4	-	TGCAGCGTTTCTCTATGGGGGCAGGGGAAAAACATTCAGTACTTC	CSVSLWGQGKNIQYF
-	TRBV2	TRBJ2-1	TRBD2	TGTGCCAGCAGTCGATCCCTAGCGCGGGAGGGCCGCTACAATGAGCAGTTCTTC	CASSRSLAREGRYNEQFF
few	TRBV5-5	TRBJ2-3	-	TGTGCCAGCAGCTTGGTGCAGGGGAGCACAGATACGCAGTATTTT	CASSLVQGSTDTQYF
-	TRBV12-5	TRBJ1-2	-	TGTGCTAGTGGTTTGGTACAGGGCTACTTTACTAACTATGGCTACACCTTC	CASGLVQGYFTNYGYTF
few	TRBV19	TRBJ1-6	-	TGTGCCAGTAGTGTAAACAGGGTGGATAATTCACCCCTCCACTTT	CASSVNRVDNSPLHF
few	TRBV4-3	TRBJ1-1	TRBD1	TGCGCCAGCAGCCAAGCCTTTCCGGGACAGGAAGCTTTCTTT	CASSQAFPGQEAFF
-	TRBV2	TRBJ1-2	-	TGTGCCAGCAGTACCCAGGGGTACTATGGCTACACCTTC	CASSTQGYYGYTF
-	TRBV6-1	TRBJ2-7	TRBD2	TGTGCCGGGGCTACTAGCGGGGCGACCTACGAGCAGTACTTC	CAGATSGATYEQYF
once	TRBV6-5	TRBJ2-7	TRBD1	TGTGCCAGCAGTTACCGGACAGGGAACGAGCAGTACTTC	CASSYRTGNEQYF
-	TRBV25-1	TRBJ2-3	TRBD2	TGTGCCAGCACCCCGGGAGGGGCAGATACGCAGTATTTT	CASTPGGADTQYF
-	TRBV7-8	TRBJ1-1	TRBD1	TGTGCCAGCAGCTTAGAAGGGGGCCGGGGCACTGAAGCTTTCTTT	CASSLEGGRGTEAFF
-	TRBV19	TRBJ1-5	-	TGTGCCAGCGACCAGGTCCTCAATCAGCCCCAGCATTTT	CASDQVLNQPQHF
-	TRBV27	TRBJ1-2	-	TGTGCCAGCAGGGCAGGGGCTCCCCGAGGGGGCTACACCTTC	CASRAGAPRGGYTF
-	TRBV7-8	TRBJ2-1	TRBD2	TGTGCCAGCAGCATTGGACTAGCGGGCATAAGGTACAATGAGCAGTTCTTC	CASSIGLAGIRYNEQFF
once	TRBV28	TRBJ2-6	TRBD1	TGTGCCAGCAGGGGACAGGGGGGTACCGGGGCCAACGTCCTGACTTTC	CASRGQGGTGANVLTF
-	TRBV14	TRBJ1-3	-	TGTGCCAGCAGCCCTCAAGCCCTCCCGGGTTCTGGAAACACCATATATTTT	CASSPQALPGSGNTIYF
-	TRBV5-1	TRBJ2-5	TRBD2	TGCGCCAGCAGCTTGGCTGCTAGCGGCCAAGAGACCCAGTACTTC	CASSLAASGQETQYF
-	TRBV19	TRBJ2-7	-	TGTGCCAGCCGCCCTCCCGGGACTCAATCCTACGAGCAGTACTTC	CASRPPGTQSYEQYF
-	TRBV19	TRBJ1-2	-	TGTGCCAGTAGTCCTAGTGGCTTTTATGGCTACACCTTC	CASSPSGFYGYTF
-	TRBV29-1	TRBJ1-1	-	TGCAGCGTTGATCAGGGCCCAAGTCCTGAAGCTTTCTTT	CSVDQGPSPEAFF
-	TRBV29-1	TRBJ2-1	-	TGCAGCGTTGGACTGAGCTCCTACAATGAGCAGTTCTTC	CSVGLSSYNEQFF